This T cell receptor (beta chain) was profiled in a study of blood T cell repertoires in COVID-19. The CDR3 extends over 15 amino acids. Deletions cut 6 bases from V and 5 bases from J, with 19 bases between. Germline V gene data show CDR1 as MNHEY and CDR2 as SVGAGI. In the study's own analysis: Estimated nucleated cell counts came from reference gene primer amplification. Sequencing used immunoSEQ multiplex PCR; TCRdb keeps in-frame clones, though not all of them. The DNA was the basis for D and trimming; V, J and clone size are from that table. The data show hundreds of thousands of clones, with approximately 89% seen just once and approximately 6.6% held by the top ten. This clone was detected once.

This chain links TRBV6-5 with TRBJ2-5; D perhaps matches TRBD2 (6 bases). Sequencing was performed on peripheral blood. This TCR derives from a woman between 25 and 40 years old who had recovered from COVID-19. This CDR3 reads CASRALIGGRETQYF. The CDR3 DNA reads TGTGCCAGCAGAGCCCTGATCGGGGGTAGGGAGACCCAGTACTTC.